These T cell receptor beta chains were read from a single sample in a study of blood T cell repertoires in COVID-19. The repertoire was sequenced with immunoSEQ multiplex PCR; TCRdb's copy has only in-frame clones and lacks some. The table lists a few hundred thousand clones, about 86% of them singletons. The material sequenced was PBMCs or T cells enriched from blood (not recorded which). The receptors come from a woman in her forties with acute COVID-19. The CDR3 runs from the conserved cysteine through the conserved F or W. The order of the fields is V gene, D gene, J gene, clone size, CDR3 protein, CDR3 DNA. A D gene is named only where the DNA matches it firmly. A row's size may be missing; if present it is once, few, many or a size class.

TRBV5-1,.,TRBJ1-1,.,CASRRLRVPAFF,TGCGCCAGCAGGCGGCTCAGGGTACCAGCTTTCTTT
TRBV7-3,TRBD2,TRBJ2-2,.,CASSSGTSGPRRELFF,TGTGCCAGCAGCTCCGGGACTAGCGGGCCCCGGCGGGAGCTGTTTTTT
TRBV5-1,TRBD1,TRBJ1-2,.,CASSQDRALNYGYTF,TGCGCCAGCAGCCAGGACAGGGCCCTCAACTATGGCTACACCTTC
TRBV7-2,.,TRBJ1-6,few,CASTEFRLSPLHF,TGTGCCAGCACCGAGTTTAGATTGTCACCCCTCCACTTT
TRBV7-2,TRBD1,TRBJ1-5,.,CASSLTGRSHNQPQHF,TGTGCCAGCAGCTTGACAGGGCGATCCCACAATCAGCCCCAGCATTTT
TRBV6-5,TRBD2,TRBJ2-1,.,CASTIAGGLSEQFF,TGTGCCAGCACCATAGCGGGAGGACTAAGTGAGCAGTTCTTC
TRBV7-3,.,TRBJ2-3,.,CASSWDGGSTDTQYF,TGTGCCAGCAGCTGGGACGGGGGAAGCACAGATACGCAGTATTTT
TRBV7-8,.,TRBJ2-5,.,CASSLTEETQYF,TGTGCCAGCAGCCTCACAGAAGAGACCCAGTACTTC
TRBV7-8,TRBD1,TRBJ1-6,.,CASSLGDRVVSPLHF,TGTGCCAGCAGTTTGGGGGACAGGGTGGTTTCACCCCTCCACTTT
TRBV2,.,TRBJ1-3,.,CASRLSEGPGNTIYF,TGTGCCAGCAGACTGTCGGAGGGCCCTGGAAACACCATATATTTT
TRBV7-9,TRBD2,TRBJ2-1,.,CASSVGGNYNEQFF,TGTGCCAGCAGCGTCGGGGGGAACTACAATGAGCAGTTCTTC
TRBV28,.,TRBJ1-3,.,CASTVDSSGNTIYF,TGTGCCAGCACCGTGGACAGCTCTGGAAACACCATATATTTT
TRBV5-1,.,TRBJ2-2,.,CASSFRGNGPGELFF,TGCGCCAGCAGCTTCCGGGGGAACGGACCCGGGGAGCTGTTTTTT
TRBV19,.,TRBJ2-2,.,CASSPPSSVLNTGELFF,TGTGCCAGTAGTCCCCCCTCCAGCGTACTGAACACCGGGGAGCTGTTTTTT
TRBV30,.,TRBJ2-1,once,CAWSVMVAREQFF,TGTGCCTGGAGTGTAATGGTAGCTCGGGAGCAGTTCTTC
TRBV29-1,.,TRBJ1-3,once,CSVEPRGNTIYF,TGCAGCGTTGAACCCCGGGGAAACACCATATATTTT
TRBV27,.,TRBJ1-6,.,CASSLRTEYNSPLHF,TGTGCCAGCAGTTTAAGGACAGAGTATAATTCACCCCTCCACTTT
TRBV15,TRBD2,TRBJ2-1,.,CATSRGESGRANNEQFF,TGTGCCACCAGCAGGGGGGAAAGCGGGAGGGCCAATAATGAGCAGTTCTTC
TRBV24-1,TRBD2,TRBJ2-1,.,CATSDPGLVGNEQFF,TGTGCCACCAGTGACCCCGGACTAGTTGGCAATGAGCAGTTCTTC
TRBV14,TRBD1,TRBJ1-1,once,CASSQSGQGADTEAFF,TGTGCCAGCAGCCAAAGTGGACAGGGGGCGGACACTGAAGCTTTCTTT
TRBV24-1,.,TRBJ1-1,.,CATSVSGATEAFF,TGTGCCACCAGTGTTTCAGGGGCAACTGAAGCTTTCTTT
TRBV25-1,.,TRBJ1-2,.,CASSDGLGGRNYGYTF,TGTGCCAGCAGTGACGGCCTCGGGGGGCGTAACTATGGCTACACCTTC
TRBV11-3,.,TRBJ1-4,.,CASSWGTGTPEKLFF,TGTGCCAGCAGCTGGGGAACCGGGACACCCGAAAAACTGTTTTTT
TRBV6-2/TRBV6-3,.,TRBJ1-1,.,CASSYVSGMNTEAFF,TGTGCCAGCAGTTATGTCTCAGGGATGAACACTGAAGCTTTCTTT
TRBV5-1,.,TRBJ2-1,.,CASRSGQLLYNEQFF,TGCGCCAGCAGGAGTGGGCAGCTCCTCTACAATGAGCAGTTCTTC
TRBV5-1,TRBD1,TRBJ1-1,.,CASSSRTGREGPEAFF,TGCGCCAGCAGCTCAAGGACAGGGAGAGAAGGGCCTGAAGCTTTCTTT
TRBV7-6,TRBD2,TRBJ2-1,.,CASRVAGGHNEQFF,TGTGCCAGCAGGGTAGCGGGAGGCCACAATGAGCAGTTCTTC
TRBV4-1,.,TRBJ2-3,.,CASSAGSSTDTQYF,TGCGCCAGCAGCGCCGGTTCTAGCACAGATACGCAGTATTTT
TRBV25-1,TRBD1,TRBJ2-7,.,CASSESGTGSYEQYF,TGTGCCAGCAGTGAATCGGGGACAGGGTCCTACGAGCAGTACTTC
TRBV30,TRBD2,TRBJ2-3,.,CAWSDKTSSFTDTQYF,TGTGCCTGGAGTGACAAGACTAGCAGTTTCACAGATACGCAGTATTTT
TRBV27,.,TRBJ2-1,once,CASSFGGEQFF,TGTGCCAGCAGTTTTGGGGGGGAGCAGTTCTTC
TRBV3-1/TRBV3-2,.,TRBJ2-5,.,CASSHFSSPQETQYF,TGTGCCAGCTCCCACTTCTCAAGCCCCCAAGAGACCCAGTACTTC
TRBV27,TRBD1,TRBJ2-6,.,CASSFDRARLSGANVLTF,TGTGCCAGCAGTTTTGACAGGGCGCGGCTCTCTGGGGCCAACGTCCTGACTTTC
TRBV3-1/TRBV3-2,.,TRBJ2-2,many,CASSQGDSATGELFF,TGTGCCAGCAGCCAGGGTGACAGTGCCACCGGGGAGCTGTTTTTT
TRBV12-3/TRBV12-4,.,TRBJ2-3,once,CASSSGPPDTQYF,TGTGCCAGCAGTTCTGGGCCGCCAGATACGCAGTATTTT
TRBV28,TRBD1,TRBJ1-4,.,CASSFLSGQANEKLFF,TGTGCCAGCAGTTTTCTATCGGGACAGGCTAATGAAAAACTGTTTTTT
TRBV11-2,TRBD1,TRBJ2-5,.,CASSSTGSRETQYF,TGTGCCAGCAGCTCGACAGGGAGTAGGGAGACCCAGTACTTC
TRBV6-5,.,TRBJ1-1,.,CASSYSRGLNTEAFF,TGTGCCAGCAGTTACTCCAGGGGTCTGAACACTGAAGCTTTCTTT